These 29 T cell receptor beta chains came from one sample sequenced in a study of radiotherapy plus CTLA-4 blockade in lung cancer. The repertoire was sequenced with immunoSEQ multiplex PCR; TCRdb's copy has only in-frame clones and lacks some. Counted here are 35,000 to 55,000 clones, roughly 80% occurring once; the ten biggest clones make up around 2.4%. Material: peripheral blood, obtained from a patient treated with radiotherapy plus ipilimumab. Every receptor here comes from a human donor with non-small cell lung cancer whose response to radiotherapy plus ipilimumab could not be evaluated.

This clone showed up just a few times. The gene calls are TRBV7-2 and TRBJ2-2; D call uncertain. Trimming removed 2 bases from V and 2 bases from J, with 18 bases in between. This CDR3 has 18 residues. Germline-derived CDR1 and CDR2 are SGHTA and FQGNSA. CDR3 coding DNA: TGTGCCAGCAGCTTAAGCTATGTCGCGGAGTCCAACACCGGGGAGCTGTTTTTT. Its translation: CASSLSYVAESNTGELFF.

The chain couples TRBV19 to TRBJ2-5; the match to TRBD1 covers 8 bases. This CDR3 is 13 amino acids long. V shed 5 bases and J 5 bases; nucleotides not matched to a gene: 4. Germline V gene data show CDR1 as LNHDA and CDR2 as SQIVND (reference sequence). The CDR3 DNA is TGTGCCAGTAGTCTTACAGGGGGGGAGACCCAGTACTTC. Its translation: CASSLTGGETQYF. Filled out from reference TRBV19 and TRBJ2-5, the complete variable domain reads DGGITQSPKYLFRKEGQNVTLSCEQNLNHDAMYWYRQDPGQGLRLIYYSQIVNDFQKGDIAEGYSVSREKKESFPLTVTSAQKNPTAFYLCASSLTGGETQYFGPGTRLLVL.

This clone was counted only a few times. The CDR3 DNA reads TGTGCCAGCAGCTTAGGGGGTTACAGTGGAAACACCATATATTTT. Translation gives CASSLGGYSGNTIYF. This sequence joins TRBV13 and TRBJ1-3; no reliable D call. CDR3 length equals 15 residues. In germline, CDR1 is PRHDT, CDR2 FYEKMQ (reference sequence). Trimming shortened V by 0 bases and J by 3 bases, and 9 bases separated the two germline ends.

DNA of the CDR3: TGTGCCAGCAGCTACGGGTTGTTGAACACTGAAGCTTTCTTT. It encodes CASSYGLLNTEAFF. This chain joins TRBV5-8 and TRBJ1-1; no definite D call. Between the trimmed V and J ends, which lost 3 bases and 0 bases, there was a span of 9 bases. This CDR3 is built from 14 residues. Germline assignment: CDR1 SGHTS and CDR2 YDEGEE. The complete variable domain, with remaining parts taken from reference TRBV5-8 and TRBJ1-1, reads EAGVTQSPTHLIKTRGQQATLRCSPISGHTSVYWYQQALGLGLQFLLWYDEGEERNRGNFPPRFSGRQFPNYSSELNVNALELEDSALYLCASSYGLLNTEAFFGQGTRLTVV.

The sample holds one count of this clone. This chain joins TRBV27 and TRBJ2-3; 9 positions match TRBD2. J lost 0 bases, V lost 4 bases, and 8 bases had no gene match. Germline assignment: CDR1 MNHEY and CDR2 SMNVEV (reference sequence). The CDR3 consists of 17 residues. This CDR3 is CASSSKRRGGSTDTQYF. CDR3 DNA sequence: TGTGCCAGCAGTTCCAAACGGCGGGGGGGTAGCACAGATACGCAGTATTTT.

This chain links TRBV11-1 with TRBJ2-7; 11 bases line up with TRBD2. From germline, CDR1 is SGHAT and CDR2 FQDESV (reference sequence). The length of the CDR3 is 15 residues. With V trimmed by 4 bases and J by 1 base, 3 bases remained unmatched. CDR3 sequence reads: CASSSLAGGSYEQYF. Here the CDR3 DNA reads TGTGCCAGCAGCTCCTTAGCGGGAGGGTCCTACGAGCAGTACTTC.

The chain uses TRBV7-9 and TRBJ2-1; 10 bases align to TRBD2. The CDR3 is 15 amino acids. Per the germline V gene, CDR1 is SEHNR and CDR2 is FQNEAQ (reference sequence). V was clipped by 4 bases and J by 7 bases; unmatched bases: 7. CDR3 residues: CASSSSGGARNEQFF. CDR3 bases: TGTGCCAGCAGCTCCAGCGGGGGGGCCCGGAATGAGCAGTTCTTC.

In DNA form, the CDR3 reads TGTGCCAGCAGTGAAGTGCCGGGGGTAGCTCGGAATGAGCAGTTCTTC. Protein sequence: CASSEVPGVARNEQFF. The chain employs TRBV2 and TRBJ2-1; D might be TRBD2 (6 bases). This CDR3 spans 16 amino acids. V was pared by 1 base and J by 7 bases, with 17 bases between. In germline, CDR1 is SNHLY, CDR2 FYNNEI.

The rearrangement joins TRBV10-3 to TRBJ2-7, with 7 bases aligning to TRBD1. Germline CDR1 ENHRY, CDR2 SYGVKD. The V segment lost 4 bases and the J segment 0 bases; nucleotides outside the gene matches: 6. The CDR3 sequence is 15 residues long. This CDR3 reads CAISGPGTDSYEQYF. CDR3 nucleotides: TGTGCCATCAGTGGACCCGGGACAGACTCCTACGAGCAGTACTTC.

The chain employs TRBV7-2 and TRBJ2-3; 7 bases agree with TRBD2. This CDR3 region has 15 residues. Germline trimming cut 5 bases from V and 5 bases from J; bases unmatched to any gene: 10. From germline, CDR1 is SGHTA and CDR2 FQGNSA. The CDR3 reads CASSPLAGVGDTQYF. CDR3 coding DNA: TGTGCCAGCAGCCCCTTGGCGGGGGTGGGAGATACGCAGTATTTT.

The rearrangement uses TRBV9 and TRBJ2-1; a possible D gene is TRBD2 (5 bases). V was trimmed by 2 bases and J by 7 bases, leaving 19 bases between them. This CDR3 contains 16 residues. Germline CDR1 reads SGDLS; CDR2 reads YYNGEE. The CDR3 DNA reads as TGTGCCAGCAGCGTCTCCGGAGCGACACCGGGGAATGAGCAGTTCTTC. Its translation is CASSVSGATPGNEQFF.

This clone was found a few times. The chain is built from TRBV28 and TRBJ2-7, with D perhaps TRBD1 (5 bases). Trimming took off 3 bases at V and 1 base at J, with 10 bases between the two ends. Germline loops: CDR1 MDHEN, CDR2 SYDVKM. The CDR3 extends over 14 amino acids. Here the CDR3 reads CASSFRAGSYEQYF. The CDR3, as DNA: TGTGCCAGCAGTTTTAGGGCAGGGTCCTACGAGCAGTACTTC.

This chain joins TRBV5-5 and TRBJ1-4; 7 bases are shared with TRBD1. Trimming at V came to 5 bases and at J to 3 bases, leaving 1 base not matched to a gene. Germline V gene sequence: CDR1 SGHKS, CDR2 YYEKEE (reference sequence). The CDR3 loop spans 13 amino acids. CDR3 residues: CASSGTANEKLFF. DNA for the CDR3: TGTGCCAGCAGTGGGACAGCTAATGAAAAACTGTTTTTT. Full variable domain (remainder filled in from reference TRBV5-5 and TRBJ1-4): DAGVTQSPTHLIKTRGQQVTLRCSPISGHKSVSWYQQVLGQGPQFIFQYYEKEERGRGNFPDRFSARQFPNYSSELNVNALLLGDSALYLCASSGTANEKLFFGSGTQLSVL.

This chain connects TRBV11-2 to TRBJ1-3, with a weak D call TRBD1 (5 bases). Germline CDR1 reads SGHAT; CDR2 reads FQNNGV. This CDR3 is built from 15 residues. V lost 1 base to trimming and J lost 3 bases, with 10 bases between them. CDR3 amino acids: CASSLVQVVGNTIYF. In nucleotides, the CDR3 is TGTGCCAGCAGCTTAGTACAGGTCGTTGGAAACACCATATATTTT.

The chain carries TRBV28 and TRBJ1-1; D is possibly TRBD1 (5 bases). Germline V gene sequence: CDR1 MDHEN, CDR2 SYDVKM. The V end lost 5 bases, the J end lost 2 bases, and 15 bases lay between the germline ends. The CDR3 is made up of 15 amino acids. CDR3 region: CASSPPIRGNTEAFF. CDR3 DNA sequence: TGTGCCAGCAGTCCCCCAATTAGGGGCAACACTGAAGCTTTCTTT.

The V gene is TRBV13, the J gene TRBJ2-3; the match to TRBD2 covers 7 bases. The V gene end was trimmed by 7 bases and the J gene end by 4 bases; junction bases not matched to a gene: 5. CDR3 length: 13 residues. Germline-derived CDR1 and CDR2 are PRHDT and FYEKMQ (reference sequence). CDR3 DNA sequence: TGTGCCAGCAAGACTAGCTTTGCAGATACGCAGTATTTT. It encodes CASKTSFADTQYF.

The table lists this clone with a few counts. The chain recombines TRBV13 with TRBJ1-1; a possible D gene is TRBD1 (6 bases). The CDR3 has 13 amino acids. Between the trimmed V and J ends, which lost 8 bases and 5 bases, there was a span of 15 bases. Germline V CDR1 and CDR2: PRHDT, FYEKMQ (reference sequence). The CDR3 loop is CASFPGGRTEAFF. CDR3 nucleotides: TGTGCCAGCTTCCCCGGGGGGCGTACTGAAGCTTTCTTT. Together with reference TRBV13 and TRBJ1-1, the CDR3 gives the full variable domain: AAGVIQSPRHLIKEKRETATLKCYPIPRHDTVYWYQQGPGQDPQFLISFYEKMQSDKGSIPDRFSAQQFSDYHSELNMSSLELGDSALYFCASFPGGRTEAFFGQGTRLTVV.

The count of this clone is one. The V and J genes are TRBV9 and TRBJ2-5, with 9 bases identical to TRBD2. This CDR3 spans 16 amino acids. The V and J ends lost 3 bases and 4 bases, in that order; junction bases with no gene match: 10. Germline V gene sequence: CDR1 SGDLS, CDR2 YYNGEE. The CDR3 region is CASSGGLAQVGETQYF. CDR3 in DNA: TGTGCCAGCAGCGGGGGACTAGCCCAGGTGGGAGAGACCCAGTACTTC.

The V gene is TRBV29-1, the J gene TRBJ2-1; 9 nucleotides match TRBD1. The CDR3 length is 13 residues. CDR1 is SQVTM and CDR2 is ANQGSEA in the germline V gene. J was trimmed by 3 bases and V by 8 bases; bases with no gene match: 5. CDR3 in amino acids: CSQRQGGYNEQFF. In DNA, the CDR3 is TGCAGCCAGAGACAGGGGGGCTACAATGAGCAGTTCTTC.

This clone was seen only once. This chain uses TRBV28 with TRBJ2-3; no clear D. Germline V gives CDR1 MDHEN, CDR2 SYDVKM. There are 12 residues in the CDR3. V was trimmed by 3 bases and J by 9 bases, leaving 10 bases between them. The CDR3 is CASSLLSKTQYF. For the CDR3, the DNA is TGTGCCAGCAGTTTGCTTAGTAAGACGCAGTATTTT.

V usage is TRBV9 and J usage is TRBJ2-7; 9 positions match TRBD2. Per germline, CDR1 SGDLS and CDR2 YYNGEE. Trimming at V came to 0 bases and at J to 3 bases, leaving 7 bases not matched to a gene. This CDR3 is 16 amino acids long. CDR3 nucleotides: TGTGCCAGCAGCGTAGCGGTCCTAGCGGGGATCTACGAGCAGTACTTC. Amino acid sequence: CASSVAVLAGIYEQYF. Using reference TRBV9 and TRBJ2-7 for the parts outside the CDR3, the full variable domain is DSGVTQTPKHLITATGQRVTLRCSPRSGDLSVYWYQQSLDQGLQFLIQYYNGEERAKGNILERFSAQQFPDLHSELNLSSLELGDSALYFCASSVAVLAGIYEQYFGPGTRLTVT.

This clone was seen only a few times. The chain employs TRBV27 and TRBJ2-7; D possibly corresponds to TRBD1 (6 bases). Trimming removed 3 bases at V and 1 base at J, with 13 bases between. Germline CDR1 reads MNHEY; CDR2 reads SMNVEV (reference sequence). The CDR3 is 15 residues long. The chain's CDR3 is CASSLGAGWSYEQYF. Here the CDR3 DNA reads TGTGCCAGCAGTTTGGGGGCAGGGTGGTCCTACGAGCAGTACTTC.

This sequence joins TRBV7-9 and TRBJ2-1; a possible D gene is TRBD1 (5 bases). Germline CDR1 and CDR2: SEHNR and FQNEAQ (reference sequence). The CDR3 is 16 residues long. The germline V and J ends were trimmed by 4 bases and 1 base, with 14 bases remaining between them. The CDR3 DNA reads as TGTGCCAGCAGCTCGCAGGGTGCAATATCCTACAATGAGCAGTTCTTC. Protein sequence: CASSSQGAISYNEQFF.

In the case of this clone: At one of its ends the junction is not consistent with the germline gene, which may arise from a read error. The genes are TRBV6-5 and TRBJ2-4; a possible D gene is TRBD1 (6 bases). This CDR3 contains 14 residues. Germline V gene lookup returns CDR1 MNHEY and CDR2 SVGAGI. The CDR3 bases are TGTGCCAGCAGCCCAGGGATTTTCGGGGACATTCGGTACTTC. Translation gives CASSPGIFGDIRYF.

Details on this clone: Within the sample, other DNA sequences also encode this same CDR3. J is TRBJ2-5 and V is TRBV29-1; TRBD2 aligns across 10 bases. The V and J ends lost 5 bases and 3 bases, in that order; junction bases with no gene match: 0. The CDR3 extends over 12 amino acids. CDR1 is SQVTM, CDR2 ANQGSEA, per germline. The CDR3 DNA reads as TGCAGCGTTCTAGCGGGAGAAGAGACCCAGTACTTC. The encoded protein is CSVLAGEETQYF.

The chain combines TRBV2 with TRBJ2-7; 9 bases agree with TRBD2. The CDR3 length is 13 residues. V was clipped by 9 bases and J by 2 bases; unmatched bases: 5. Germline lookup yields CDR1 SNHLY and CDR2 FYNNEI. This CDR3 reads CASGLARTYEQYF. CDR3 coding DNA: TGTGCCAGTGGACTAGCGCGCACCTACGAGCAGTACTTC.

The chain has TRBV6-1 and TRBJ1-1, with D tentatively TRBD1 (5 bases). CDR3 size: 16 residues. Germline values: CDR1 MNHNS, CDR2 SASEGT. Trimming cost V 4 bases and J 4 bases, with 19 bases left between them. The CDR3 DNA is TGTGCCAGCAGTGGCCAGACACCGCCTAGGGGCACTGAAGCTTTCTTT. Encoded protein: CASSGQTPPRGTEAFF.

The chain carries TRBV7-2 and TRBJ2-7, with a tentative D call TRBD1 (6 bases). This CDR3 region has 14 residues. The V end lost 1 base, the J end lost 0 bases, and 7 bases lay between the germline ends. Germline V gene lookup returns CDR1 SGHTA and CDR2 FQGNSA. The CDR3 DNA is TGTGCCAGCAGCTTAGGAGGGGGCTCCTACGAGCAGTACTTC. Its protein product is CASSLGGGSYEQYF.

V is TRBV30 and J is TRBJ1-5, with 8 bases fitting TRBD1. CDR1 GTSNPN and CDR2 SVGIG come from the germline V gene (reference sequence). Trimming cost V 8 bases and J 6 bases; bases outside gene matches: 9. CDR3 length: 13 amino acids. DNA for the CDR3: TGTGCCGGTAGGACAGGGTTGGGTCAGCCCCAGCATTTT. As protein: CAGRTGLGQPQHF.